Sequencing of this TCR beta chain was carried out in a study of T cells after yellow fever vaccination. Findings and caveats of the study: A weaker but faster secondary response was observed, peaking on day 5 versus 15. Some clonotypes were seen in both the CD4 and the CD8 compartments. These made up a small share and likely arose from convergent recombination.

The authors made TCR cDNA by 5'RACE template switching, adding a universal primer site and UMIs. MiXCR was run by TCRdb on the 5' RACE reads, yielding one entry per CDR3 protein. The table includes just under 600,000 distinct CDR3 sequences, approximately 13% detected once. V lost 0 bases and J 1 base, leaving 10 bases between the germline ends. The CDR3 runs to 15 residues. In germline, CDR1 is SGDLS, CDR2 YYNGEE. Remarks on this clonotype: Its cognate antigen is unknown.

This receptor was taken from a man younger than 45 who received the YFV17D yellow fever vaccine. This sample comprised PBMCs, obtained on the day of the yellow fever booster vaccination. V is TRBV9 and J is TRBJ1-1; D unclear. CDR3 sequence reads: CASSVDGPPNTEAFF. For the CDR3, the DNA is TGTGCCAGCAGCGTAGATGGCCCCCCGAACACTGAAGCTTTCTTT.